One sample yielded the 9 T cell receptor beta chains listed below, sequenced in a study of radiation and T cells in renal cell carcinoma. Time point denoted: blood 2 weeks post-SBRT. As to treatment: 15 Gy SBRT to primary tumor, nephrectomy 4 weeks later. Some clones are missing from TCRdb's copy, which holds only in-frame ones; the method was immunoSEQ multiplex PCR. The sample includes about 120,000 clones, 65% to 85% of them seen just once. The sample was blood, taken from a patient whose treatment included radiotherapy and nephrectomy. These receptors were obtained from a man between 45 and 60 years old with renal cell carcinoma.

This clone was seen only a few times. The chain recombines TRBV7-9 with TRBJ1-2; no reliable D call. Deletions cut 5 bases from V and 2 bases from J, with 15 bases between. The V gene's germline CDR1 is SEHNR and CDR2 FQNEAQ (reference sequence). The CDR3 consists of 15 residues. The DNA of the CDR3 is TGTGCCAGCAGCAGTACGTTACCCGGGAACTATGGCTACACCTTC. Translated: CASSSTLPGNYGYTF.

This rearrangement joins TRBV5-1 to TRBJ1-2, with a tentative D call TRBD1 (6 bases). CDR1 and CDR2 from the germline V gene are SGHRS and YFSETQ. Trimming removed 1 base at V and 0 bases at J, with 10 bases between. This CDR3 region has 15 residues. The CDR3 coding sequence is TGCGCCAGCAGCTTGCCCGACAGGACTAACTATGGCTACACCTTC. Translated, it gives CASSLPDRTNYGYTF.

The chain links TRBV18 to TRBJ1-4; no definite D call. The V end lost 3 bases, the J end lost 8 bases, and 22 bases lay between the germline ends. Germline V gene sequence: CDR1 KGHSH, CDR2 LQKENI. This CDR3 region has 17 residues. CDR3 DNA sequence: TGTGCCAGCTCACCCCCGTTGGGTTTGGAAGGAGGGGAAAAACTGTTTTTT. Protein: CASSPPLGLEGGEKLFF.

The V and J genes are TRBV10-3 and TRBJ2-3; unclear D gene. V gave up 10 bases and J gave up 1 base, with 12 bases separating them. CDR1 is ENHRY, CDR2 SYGVKD, per germline. This CDR3 has 13 amino acids. CDR3 sequence (DNA): TGTGCCACGGAACTGCCGGGCACAGATACGCAGTATTTT. Its translation is CATELPGTDTQYF.

This clone has just one count. This chain uses TRBV20-1 with TRBJ2-1; 7 bases align to TRBD2. V was pared by 3 bases and J by 14 bases, with 4 bases of the junction left unmatched. The CDR3 has 10 amino acids. Germline V gives CDR1 DFQATT, CDR2 SNEGSKA (reference sequence). The CDR3 here is CSASRGVKFF. CDR3 sequence (DNA): TGCAGTGCTAGTCGGGGGGTAAAGTTCTTC.

The V gene is TRBV28, the J gene TRBJ1-2; TRBD1 is a possible D gene (5 bases). Germline V gives CDR1 MDHEN, CDR2 SYDVKM. The CDR3 totals 14 residues. Trimming cost V 3 bases and J 8 bases, with 16 bases left between them. The DNA for the CDR3 is TGTGCCAGCAGTTTTGGCAGGGCCCCTGGAGGCTACACCTTC. Residues: CASSFGRAPGGYTF.

The chain employs TRBV2 and TRBJ1-3; 8 bases match TRBD1. With 4 bases clipped from V and 4 bases from J, the junction kept 9 bases outside the gene matches. In germline, CDR1 is SNHLY, CDR2 FYNNEI. The CDR3 contains 16 residues. This chain's CDR3 is CASSVRGQAEGNTIYF. CDR3 nucleotide sequence: TGTGCCAGCAGTGTTCGGGGACAGGCAGAAGGAAACACCATATATTTT.

This clone was seen only a few times. V gene TRBV16 combines with J gene TRBJ2-7; D is unclear. CDR3 size: 11 residues. The V gene's germline CDR1 is KGHSY and CDR2 FQNENV. V gave up 0 bases and J gave up 5 bases, with 2 bases separating them. The CDR3 loop is CASSQSNEQYF. The DNA for the CDR3 is TGTGCCAGCAGCCAATCAAACGAGCAGTACTTC.

The chain combines TRBV5-4 with TRBJ2-7; the match to TRBD1 covers 7 bases. The junction had 4 bases not matched to a gene; V was cut back by 6 bases and J by 1 base. The CDR3 length is 13 residues. Germline CDR1 reads SGHNT; CDR2 reads YYREEE (reference sequence). CDR3 amino acids: CASTRQGSYEQYF. Here the CDR3 DNA reads TGTGCCAGCACAAGACAGGGTTCCTACGAGCAGTACTTC.